One sample yielded the 15 T cell receptor beta chains listed below, sequenced in a study of cytomegalovirus exposure and HLA in healthy donors. In the PCR, 60 Vbeta and 13 Jbeta primers were used. Profiling relied on immunoSEQ multiplex PCR, and the TCRdb table lists in-frame clones only, not all of them. Here the sample spans 200,000 or so clones, less than 80% being singletons. The sequenced sample consisted of PBMCs. Source of these receptors: a girl aged 2 to 9 in good health and CMV-seronegative.

This chain uses TRBV11-2 with TRBJ2-1; D perhaps matches TRBD1 (5 bases). This CDR3 region has 15 residues. Per the germline V gene, CDR1 is SGHAT and CDR2 is FQNNGV. The ends were cut back, 1 base at V and 2 bases at J, with 9 bases in the middle. The CDR3 sequence is CASSLVVRAYNEQFF. The DNA of the CDR3 is TGTGCCAGCAGCTTAGTCGTCAGGGCCTACAATGAGCAGTTCTTC.

This clone turned up a few times. The rearrangement uses TRBV5-1 and TRBJ2-2; D perhaps matches TRBD1 (5 bases). V lost 4 bases, J lost 0 bases, and 16 bases lay in between. The V gene's germline CDR1 is SGHRS and CDR2 YFSETQ. This CDR3 has 17 amino acids. As DNA, the CDR3 is TGCGCCAGCAGCGGTCGCGCTGGGGCAGCGAACACCGGGGAGCTGTTTTTT. This translates into CASSGRAGAANTGELFF.

The chain is built from TRBV18 and TRBJ2-1; 12 positions agree with TRBD2. The CDR3 totals 17 residues. Germline V gene data show CDR1 as KGHSH and CDR2 as LQKENI. J lost 6 bases, V lost 0 bases, and 6 bases had no gene match. CDR3 coding DNA: TGTGCCAGCTCACCACCCTCCGGGACTAGCGGGTCCAATGAGCAGTTCTTC. Protein product: CASSPPSGTSGSNEQFF. Full variable domain (remainder filled in from reference TRBV18 and TRBJ2-1): NAGVMQNPRHLVRRRGQEARLRCSPMKGHSHVYWYRQLPEEGLKFMVYLQKENIIDESGMPKERFSAEFPKEGPSILRIQQVVRGDSAAYFCASSPPSGTSGSNEQFFGPGTRLTVL.

CDR3 in DNA: TGTGCCAGCAGCTTGCGGGGACTAGCGGACTACAATGAGCAGTTCTTC. Its protein is CASSLRGLADYNEQFF. The chain employs TRBV7-6 and TRBJ2-1; TRBD2 matches 11 bases. CDR3 length equals 16 residues. The germline V gene has CDR1 SGHVS and CDR2 FNYEAQ. After removal of 3 bases from V and 3 bases from J, the junction contained 4 bases not matched to a gene.

This clone has a handful of counts. This chain uses TRBV6-1 with TRBJ1-1; D unclear. The CDR3 sequence is 12 residues long. Germline lookup yields CDR1 MNHNS and CDR2 SASEGT. Trimming removed 2 bases at V and 8 bases at J, with 9 bases between. CDR3 region: CASSEMATEAFF. In DNA form, the CDR3 reads TGTGCCAGCAGTGAAATGGCCACAGAAGCTTTCTTT.

This chain uses TRBV10-1 with TRBJ2-1, with 7 bases that match TRBD2. The CDR3 is 16 amino acids. Germline trimming cut 2 bases from V and 2 bases from J; bases unmatched to any gene: 6. Germline CDR1 and CDR2: WNHNN and SYGVQD (reference sequence). This CDR3 is CASSERLAEPYNEQFF. CDR3 nucleotides: TGCGCCAGCAGTGAGAGGCTAGCGGAACCCTACAATGAGCAGTTCTTC.

The chain joins TRBV10-3 to TRBJ1-2; 8 bases are shared with TRBD1. With V trimmed by 5 bases and J by 0 bases, 2 bases remained unmatched. This CDR3 has 14 amino acids. Germline V gene sequence: CDR1 ENHRY, CDR2 SYGVKD. This CDR3 reads CAISRTGTNYGYTF. CDR3 bases: TGTGCCATCAGTCGGACAGGGACTAACTATGGCTACACCTTC.

The chain couples TRBV29-1 to TRBJ2-4; no firm D call. Trimming took 0 bases from V and 6 from J, leaving 6 bases between them. In germline, CDR1 is SQVTM, CDR2 ANQGSEA. This CDR3 has 12 residues. CDR3 region: CSVEDLVNIQYF. The CDR3 bases are TGCAGCGTTGAAGATCTCGTAAACATTCAGTACTTC.

The chain recombines TRBV6-1 with TRBJ1-5, with D possibly TRBD1 on 5 matching bases. Trimming took 1 base from V and 0 from J, leaving 16 bases between them. The CDR3 length is 18 residues. Per the germline V gene, CDR1 is MNHNS and CDR2 is SASEGT. CDR3 residues: CASSEGSQGPYSNQPQHF. Written as DNA, the CDR3 is TGTGCCAGCAGTGAAGGATCCCAGGGCCCGTATAGCAATCAGCCCCAGCATTTT.

The V call is TRBV27, the J call TRBJ1-3; unclear D gene. Trimming left V 2 bases short and J 0 bases short, with 8 bases between. The CDR3 covers 15 residues. Per the germline V gene, CDR1 is MNHEY and CDR2 is SMNVEV (reference sequence). In nucleotides, the CDR3 is TGTGCCAGCAGTTTAACTTCAAACTCTGGAAACACCATATATTTT. The encoded protein is CASSLTSNSGNTIYF.

The CDR3 bases are TGCGCCAGCAGCGAGGACAGGGCGATGGGGTACTACAATGAGCAGTTCTTC. The encoded protein is CASSEDRAMGYYNEQFF. The chain carries TRBV5-1 and TRBJ2-1, with 8 bases lining up with TRBD1. CDR1 and CDR2 from the germline V gene are SGHRS and YFSETQ. The J segment lost 3 bases and the V segment lost 4 bases, leaving 12 bases of the junction unmatched. CDR3 length equals 17 residues.

The genes are TRBV2 and TRBJ1-5; 7 bases align to TRBD1. V was clipped by 3 bases and J by 3 bases; unmatched bases: 5. This CDR3 spans 15 amino acids. Germline V gives CDR1 SNHLY, CDR2 FYNNEI. CDR3 DNA: TGTGCCAGCAGTGACCGGGGACAGACCAATCAGCCCCAGCATTTT. Translation gives CASSDRGQTNQPQHF. Drawing the rest from reference TRBV2 and TRBJ1-5, the complete variable domain is EPEVTQTPSHQVTQMGQEVILRCVPISNHLYFYWYRQILGQKVEFLVSFYNNEISEKSEIFDDQFSVERPDGSNFTLKIRSTKLEDSAMYFCASSDRGQTNQPQHFGDGTRLSIL.

The J gene is TRBJ2-5, the V gene TRBV5-1, with 7 bases aligning to TRBD2. Germline V gene lookup returns CDR1 SGHRS and CDR2 YFSETQ. V was clipped by 0 bases and J by 1 base; unmatched bases: 0. This CDR3 has 14 amino acids. The CDR3 DNA reads TGCGCCAGCAGCTTGGGCGGGGGCCAAGAGACCCAGTACTTC. Translated, it gives CASSLGGGQETQYF.

The chain joins TRBV10-3 to TRBJ2-1, with TRBD2 as a possible D gene (5 bases). Trimming cost V 8 bases and J 2 bases, with 7 bases left between them. Germline CDR1 is ENHRY and CDR2 is SYGVKD. CDR3 length: 12 residues. The CDR3 here is CAIGETYNEQFF. DNA of the CDR3: TGTGCCATCGGGGAGACCTACAATGAGCAGTTCTTC.

The chain is built from TRBV5-4 and TRBJ2-1; D is unclear. Germline CDR1 SGHNT, CDR2 YYREEE (reference sequence). The CDR3 has 11 amino acids. V lost 7 bases, J lost 6 bases, and 8 bases lay in between. CDR3 nucleotide sequence: TGTGCCAGCGTCTCGGGCAATGAGCAGTTCTTC. Encoded protein: CASVSGNEQFF.